One sample yielded the 29 T cell receptor beta chains listed below, sequenced in a study of prognosis after radiotherapy for stage I lung cancer. Amplification of the TCR beta CDR3 (from genomic DNA) was done by two-round multiplex PCR. The use of primers specific to each TRBV and TRBJ gene characterized first-round PCR. TCRdb independently ran MiXCR on the multiplex PCR reads; one entry per CDR3 protein. The table has roughly 20,000 distinct CDR3 sequences, less than 70% seen once. The material was PBMCs, obtained before or after stereotactic body radiation therapy (not recorded which). Receptors were obtained from a donor over 45 with non-small cell lung cancer.

The chain employs TRBV19 and TRBJ2-1; TRBD2 agrees at 7 bases. This CDR3 is built from 14 residues. The germline CDR1 and CDR2 sequences are LNHDA and SQIVND (reference sequence). V dropped 3 bases and J dropped 3; count of bases not matched to a gene: 2. The CDR3 coding sequence is TGTGCCAGTAGTATGGGAGGGAGCTACAATGAGCAGTTCTTC. Its protein is CASSMGGSYNEQFF.

This clonotype was detected many times. The V and J genes are TRBV7-9 and TRBJ2-1; unclear D gene. Germline CDR1 SEHNR, CDR2 FQNEAQ (reference sequence). Between the trimmed V and J ends, which lost 4 bases and 2 bases, there was a span of 9 bases. The CDR3 is 14 amino acids. CDR3 protein: CASSSKSPYNEQFF. CDR3 DNA: TGTGCCAGCAGCTCCAAGAGTCCCTACAATGAGCAGTTCTTC.

The gene calls are TRBV6-1 and TRBJ2-7, with TRBD1 as a possible D gene (6 bases). Deletions cut 5 bases from V and 2 bases from J, with 19 bases between. Germline CDR1 and CDR2: MNHNS and SASEGT. The CDR3 runs 16 residues. CDR3 sequence reads: CASSTKTGQHPYEQYF. The CDR3 DNA reads as TGTGCCAGCAGTACCAAGACAGGCCAACACCCCTACGAGCAGTACTTC.

Comments on this clonotype: The junction shows a germline mismatch at one end, possibly a read error. The gene calls are TRBV6-1 and TRBJ2-7; 7 bases are shared with TRBD2. Germline CDR1 MNHNS, CDR2 SASEGT. The CDR3 consists of 13 residues. The CDR3 DNA follows: TGTGCCATCCGAAACTTGAGTGGGCGGGAGCATTACTTC. Its translation is CAIRNLSGREHYF.

By share, this clonotype ranks as medium-sized. The chain couples TRBV20-1 to TRBJ2-7; 7 bases are shared with TRBD2. The CDR3 has 14 amino acids. The ends lost 1 base at V and 3 bases at J; junction bases unmatched: 6. Germline V gene data show CDR1 as DFQATT and CDR2 as SNEGSKA (reference sequence). In DNA form, the CDR3 reads TGCAGTGCTAGAGCCCTAGCGGAGGGCTACGAGCAGTACTTC. This sequence encodes CSARALAEGYEQYF.

V gene TRBV7-9 combines with J gene TRBJ2-2, with 7 bases identical to TRBD2. The V gene end was trimmed by 1 base and the J gene end by 1 base; junction bases not matched to a gene: 6. The CDR3 is made up of 17 amino acids. Germline values: CDR1 SEHNR, CDR2 FQNEAQ (reference sequence). The CDR3 DNA reads TGTGCCAGCAGCTTAGGGGAGGGGTACCTGAACACCGGGGAGCTGTTTTTT. Its translation: CASSLGEGYLNTGELFF.

Relative to its sample, this clonotype is medium-sized. The rearrangement joins TRBV5-1 to TRBJ2-3, with D possibly TRBD2 on 6 matching bases. Looked up from germline, CDR1 is SGHRS and CDR2 is YFSETQ. The CDR3 spans 15 residues. V shed 0 bases and J shed 3 bases, with 11 bases lying between them. As DNA, the CDR3 is TGCGCCAGCAGCTTGGGAGGGAGGAGAACAGATACGCAGTATTTT. This sequence encodes CASSLGGRRTDTQYF.

This chain connects TRBV24-1 to TRBJ2-3; D gene ambiguous. The CDR3 is made up of 12 amino acids. Germline V gives CDR1 KGHDR, CDR2 SFDVKD. Trimming shortened V by 3 bases and J by 9 bases, and 9 bases separated the two germline ends. The chain's CDR3 is CATSDREGTQYF. Written as DNA, the CDR3 is TGTGCCACCAGTGATAGGGAAGGAACGCAGTATTTT.

Concerning this clonotype itself: Since a far larger clone is one base different, this is likely a read error. This chain links TRBV6-5 with TRBJ1-2, with TRBD1 as a possible D gene (5 bases). V was pared by 5 bases and J by 5 bases, with 12 bases between. Germline CDR1 is MNHEY and CDR2 is SVGAGI. The CDR3 sequence is 13 residues long. CDR3 residues: CASSEWYRYGYTF. CDR3 DNA sequence: TGTGCCAGCAGTGAATGGTACAGGTATGGCTACACCTTC.

The chain uses TRBV11-3 and TRBJ2-1; D perhaps matches TRBD2 (6 bases). Germline loops: CDR1 SGHNT, CDR2 YENEEA. The CDR3 has 15 amino acids. V lost 5 bases and J lost 5, with 16 bases in between. The DNA of the CDR3 is TGTGCCAGCAGCCCGGGAGTATCTGGAGACAATGAGCAGTTCTTC. As protein: CASSPGVSGDNEQFF.

This clonotype is labeled as medium-sized (0.01 to 0.1%). This rearrangement joins TRBV7-9 to TRBJ2-3; 14 nucleotides agree with TRBD2. The CDR3 loop spans 20 amino acids. Per the germline V gene, CDR1 is SEHNR and CDR2 is FQNEAQ (reference sequence). J gave up 2 bases and V 1 base, and 11 bases lay outside the gene matches. DNA of the CDR3: TGTGCCAGCAGCTTAGGTAGACTAGCGGGAGGGCCATTTGACACAGATACGCAGTATTTT. It codes for CASSLGRLAGGPFDTDTQYF.

This clonotype appeared a single time. The junction shows a germline mismatch at one end, possibly a read error. The chain recombines TRBV5-1 with TRBJ2-3, with D possibly being TRBD2 (6 bases). CDR3 length: 15 amino acids. Germline lookup yields CDR1 SGHRS and CDR2 YFSETQ. This CDR3 is CASSFGGRRTDTQYF. CDR3 nucleotides: TGCGCCAGCAGCTTTGGAGGGAGGAGAACAGATACTCAGTATTTT.

Comment on this clonotype: One base separates it from a far larger clone, so it is likely a read error. CDR3 bases: TGTGACAGCAGCCACTCGGATATTCGCACAGATACGCAGTATTTT. This encodes CDSSHSDIRTDTQYF. The rearrangement uses TRBV11-2 and TRBJ2-3; D ambiguous. The CDR3 is made up of 15 amino acids. Germline V gene lookup returns CDR1 SGHAT and CDR2 FQNNGV.

J is TRBJ2-1 and V is TRBV11-1, with 7 bases identical to TRBD2. In germline, CDR1 is SGHAT, CDR2 FQDESV (reference sequence). This CDR3 region has 15 residues. With V trimmed by 3 bases and J by 8 bases, 10 bases remained unmatched. The CDR3 DNA reads TGTGCCAGCAGCTTCCCGACTAGCTTGAGTGATGAGCAGTTCTTC. Translating gives CASSFPTSLSDEQFF.

In regard to this clonotype: A single base separates this from a much larger clone, so it may be a read error. V gene TRBV29-1 combines with J gene TRBJ1-1, with a weak D call TRBD1 (6 bases). CDR3 length: 13 amino acids. Trimming took off 7 bases at V and 5 bases at J, with 17 bases between the two ends. The germline V gene has CDR1 SQVTM and CDR2 ANQGSEA. CDR3 sequence reads: CSAFLGGGTEAFF. The CDR3 region has the DNA TGCAGCGCCTTTCTAGGGGGGGGAACTGAAGCTTTCTTT. Full variable domain (remainder filled in from reference TRBV29-1 and TRBJ1-1): SAVISQKPSRDICQRGTSLTIQCQVDSQVTMMFWYRQQPGQSLTLIATANQGSEATYESGFVIDKFPISRPNLTFSTLTVSNMSPEDSSIYLCSAFLGGGTEAFFGQGTRLTVV.

The CDR3 sequence is CSARKGDRGLREQYF. The DNA of the CDR3 is TGCAGTGCTAGAAAAGGTGACAGGGGGTTGAGGGAGCAGTACTTC. The chain joins TRBV20-1 to TRBJ2-7; 9 nucleotides line up with TRBD1. CDR1 is DFQATT and CDR2 is SNEGSKA in the germline V gene (reference sequence). With 2 bases clipped from V and 7 bases from J, the junction kept 12 bases outside the gene matches. This CDR3 has 15 residues.

The V gene is TRBV2, the J gene TRBJ2-5; D is ambiguous. Germline CDR1 and CDR2: SNHLY and FYNNEI. The ends were cut back, 1 base at V and 0 bases at J, with 3 bases in the middle. The CDR3 loop spans 13 amino acids. The CDR3 loop is CASSEVYQETQYF. Written as DNA, the CDR3 is TGTGCCAGCAGTGAAGTGTACCAAGAGACCCAGTACTTC.

The chain recombines TRBV6-1 with TRBJ2-3; tentative D call: TRBD2 (5 bases). The CDR3 spans 16 residues. Trimming cost V 7 bases and J 5 bases, with 22 bases left between them. CDR1 MNHNS and CDR2 SASEGT come from the germline V gene. CDR3 DNA: TGTGCCAGCATCCAAAGTAGCGTGAGAGTCGTAGATACGCAGTATTTT. Its translation is CASIQSSVRVVDTQYF.

This clonotype was observed many times. The chain links TRBV20-1 to TRBJ2-1; 7 nucleotides align to TRBD2. Trimming at V came to 1 base and at J to 2 bases, leaving 8 bases not matched to a gene. The CDR3 extends over 16 amino acids. Looked up from germline, CDR1 is DFQATT and CDR2 is SNEGSKA (reference sequence). CDR3 in amino acids: CSARVGRGRPYNEQFF. CDR3 nucleotides: TGCAGTGCTAGAGTTGGGCGGGGGAGGCCCTACAATGAGCAGTTCTTC.

This clonotype has just one count. This chain uses TRBV12-5 with TRBJ2-7; D gene uncertain. The V end lost 7 bases, the J end lost 2 bases, and 15 bases lay between the germline ends. Germline loops: CDR1 LGHNT, CDR2 FRNRAP. CDR3 size: 14 residues. The chain's CDR3 is CASVSDQRPYEQYF. CDR3 nucleotide sequence: TGTGCTAGTGTCTCGGACCAACGTCCCTACGAGCAGTACTTC.

This clonotype was detected only once. V usage is TRBV12-3 or TRBV12-4 and J usage is TRBJ1-2; perhaps TRBD1 as D (5 bases). Trimming shortened V by 6 bases and J by 4 bases, and 9 bases separated the two germline ends. The length of the CDR3 is 12 residues. CDR3 residues: CASRPDSYGYTF. The CDR3 bases are TGTGCCAGCAGACCAGACAGCTATGGCTACACCTTC.

The sample holds many counts of this clonotype. V gene TRBV6-1 combines with J gene TRBJ1-5; no definite D call. The V gene lost 6 bases and the J gene lost 0 bases, with 12 bases spanning the gap. The CDR3 length is 15 residues. Germline assignment: CDR1 MNHNS and CDR2 SASEGT. The DNA for the CDR3 is TGTGCCAGCAGGGTCAGTGGGGATAGCAATCAGCCCCAGCATTTT. Encoded protein: CASRVSGDSNQPQHF.

This clonotype was observed at least ten times. The chain has TRBV15 and TRBJ1-4; D ambiguous. V gave up 8 bases and J gave up 0 bases, with 7 bases separating them. From germline, CDR1 is LNHNV and CDR2 YYDKDF (reference sequence). This CDR3 region has 13 residues. CDR3 amino acids: CATEDATNEKLFF. DNA for the CDR3: TGTGCCACCGAGGATGCAACTAATGAAAAACTGTTTTTT.

The CDR3 sequence is CASIPGQFSNQPQHF. CDR3 sequence (DNA): TGTGCCAGCATCCCGGGACAGTTTAGCAATCAGCCCCAGCATTTT. This chain links TRBV2 with TRBJ1-5; 7 bases fit TRBD1. Germline CDR1 and CDR2: SNHLY and FYNNEI. The CDR3 consists of 15 residues. V gave up 7 bases and J gave up 0 bases; unmatched junction bases: 6.

In its sample, this clonotype is medium-sized. This rearrangement joins TRBV20-1 to TRBJ1-5; the match to TRBD1 covers 9 bases. This CDR3 has 15 amino acids. Germline lookup yields CDR1 DFQATT and CDR2 SNEGSKA (reference sequence). The V segment lost 0 bases and the J segment 2 bases; nucleotides outside the gene matches: 2. The CDR3 here is CSARDWTGGNQPQHF. The CDR3 DNA sequence: TGCAGTGCTAGAGATTGGACAGGGGGCAATCAGCCCCAGCATTTT.

Concerning this clonotype: Being one base from a much bigger clone, this may be a read error. The chain has TRBV6-1 and TRBJ2-5; D possibly corresponds to TRBD2 (7 bases). Trimming removed 4 bases from V and 10 bases from J, with 16 bases in between. Germline-derived CDR1 and CDR2 are MNHNS and SASEGT. This CDR3 has 13 residues. The CDR3 spells CASSAPGGGSQYF. CDR3 in DNA: TGTGCCAGCAGTGCTCCCGGGGGCGGGAGCCAGTACTTC.

This chain joins TRBV7-9 and TRBJ2-7; possible D gene TRBD2, 6 bases. CDR1 SEHNR and CDR2 FQNEAQ come from the germline V gene (reference sequence). There are 14 residues in the CDR3. Trimming shortened V by 4 bases and J by 2 bases, and 12 bases separated the two germline ends. The CDR3 DNA reads as TGTGCCAGCAGCTCGTGGGACTCCCCCTACGAGCAGTACTTC. Encoded protein: CASSSWDSPYEQYF.

In regard to this clonotype: One junction end disagrees with the germline gene, perhaps due to a read error. The rearrangement joins TRBV20-1 to TRBJ2-7, with 8 bases lining up with TRBD2. Germline V gene lookup returns CDR1 DFQATT and CDR2 SNEGSKA (reference sequence). This CDR3 has 13 amino acids. CDR3 in amino acids: CSAFIGRADEQCF. CDR3 in DNA: TGCAGTGCTTTTATCGGGAGGGCCGACGAGCAGTGCTTC.

This clonotype was recorded at least ten times. This rearrangement joins TRBV20-1 to TRBJ2-5; a possible D gene is TRBD2 (7 bases). Per germline, CDR1 DFQATT and CDR2 SNEGSKA (reference sequence). Between the trimmed V and J ends, which lost 6 bases and 5 bases, there was a span of 16 bases. This CDR3 has 13 amino acids. The DNA of the CDR3 is TGCAGTGCGGTTCAACAGGGAGGGGAGACCCAGTACTTC. As protein: CSAVQQGGETQYF.